These 15 T cell receptor beta chains came from one sample sequenced in a study of shared clonotypes between healthy human individuals (dated by TCRdb to the early 2020s). The method was the immunoSEQ multiplex PCR assay. The immuneACCESS repertoire file appears here via TCRdb, limited to in-frame rearrangements. These files lack a portion of the clones; in checked studies, under half of the deficit traces to unresolved V genes, and the cause of the others is not known. The sample table holds about 2.1 million clones, of which under 95% were seen once. In total, the top ten clones hold 1.5% to 2% of the sample. For the CD8 naive samples, CD45RO-negative cells were positively selected for CCR7, yielding a CD45RA+CCR7+ population from which TemRA cells were excluded. Sequenced material: naive CD8+ T cells from PBMCs. The cell subset or site tag for this specimen amounts to: CD45RA+CCR7+. These receptors were collected from a man between 18 and 35 years old in good health. Some clones in this sample may be carry-over from other donors' samples.

This clone was seen just once. The chain employs TRBV19 and TRBJ1-2, with D unresolved. V was pared by 7 bases and J by 2 bases, with 11 bases between. This CDR3 has 13 amino acids. The germline V gene has CDR1 LNHDA and CDR2 SQIVND (reference sequence). CDR3 sequence (DNA): TGTGCCAGTACTGAGACTGAGAACTATGGCTACACCTTC. Residues: CASTETENYGYTF. The full variable domain, its missing parts supplied by reference TRBV19 and TRBJ1-2, is DGGITQSPKYLFRKEGQNVTLSCEQNLNHDAMYWYRQDPGQGLRLIYYSQIVNDFQKGDIAEGYSVSREKKESFPLTVTSAQKNPTAFYLCASTETENYGYTFGSGTRLTVV.

The chain employs TRBV19 and TRBJ2-7; D might be TRBD1 (6 bases). V shed 2 bases and J shed 5 bases, with 10 bases lying between them. This CDR3 is built from 13 residues. Germline values: CDR1 LNHDA, CDR2 SQIVND (reference sequence). CDR3 region: CASSIIQGDEQYF. The CDR3, as DNA: TGTGCCAGTAGTATAATACAGGGCGACGAGCAGTACTTC.

V and J are TRBV2 and TRBJ2-2; D is undetermined. The ends were cut back, 4 bases at V and 4 bases at J, with 10 bases in the middle. The germline CDR1 and CDR2 sequences are SNHLY and FYNNEI. This CDR3 is built from 14 residues. CDR3 sequence: CASSVLVGTGELFF. The CDR3 DNA reads TGTGCCAGCAGTGTATTAGTCGGCACCGGGGAGCTGTTTTTT.

V usage is TRBV11-2 and J usage is TRBJ2-2; a weak D match, TRBD1 (6 bases). The V and J ends lost 4 bases and 6 bases respectively, with 12 bases between them. Germline loops: CDR1 SGHAT, CDR2 FQNNGV. CDR3 length equals 14 residues. The CDR3 region has the DNA TGTGCCAGCAGCTCCCACAGGGTCGCCGGGGAGCTGTTTTTT. It encodes CASSSHRVAGELFF.

The chain carries TRBV19 and TRBJ2-5; 9 nucleotides agree with TRBD1. The V gene end was trimmed by 5 bases and the J gene end by 5 bases; junction bases not matched to a gene: 15. Germline CDR1 is LNHDA and CDR2 is SQIVND (reference sequence). The CDR3 has 17 amino acids. CDR3: CASSAPIATGGRETQYF. The CDR3 DNA follows: TGTGCCAGTAGTGCCCCAATCGCCACAGGGGGCCGGGAGACCCAGTACTTC.

The table lists this clone with a count of one. The chain couples TRBV28 to TRBJ2-1; no definite D call. CDR1 is MDHEN, CDR2 SYDVKM, per germline. This CDR3 comprises 16 residues. Trimming removed 5 bases at V and 4 bases at J, with 18 bases between. This CDR3 is CASSVNLGPSYNEQFF. The CDR3 DNA reads as TGTGCCAGCAGTGTTAATCTAGGGCCCTCGTACAATGAGCAGTTCTTC.

This chain joins TRBV30 and TRBJ2-1; possibly TRBD2 for D (5 bases). V shed 1 base and J shed 1 base, with 11 bases lying between them. The germline CDR1 and CDR2 sequences are GTSNPN and SVGIG (reference sequence). This CDR3 contains 15 residues. The CDR3 nucleotides read TGTGCCTGGAGTGACTCGGGGATATCCTACAATGAGCAGTTCTTC. Amino acid sequence: CAWSDSGISYNEQFF.

The chain is built from TRBV6-6 and TRBJ2-3; TRBD2 matches 9 bases. CDR3 length: 16 amino acids. Unmatched junction bases numbered 7, after V lost 2 bases and J lost 4 bases. Germline V gene sequence: CDR1 MNHNY, CDR2 SVGAGI (reference sequence). CDR3 in amino acids: CASSYPIAGDPDTQYF. The CDR3 DNA is TGTGCCAGCAGTTACCCGATAGCGGGAGACCCAGATACGCAGTATTTT.

The rearrangement uses TRBV19 and TRBJ1-2, with D tentatively TRBD1 (5 bases). Trimming removed 7 bases from V and 2 bases from J, with 20 bases in between. CDR1 is LNHDA, CDR2 SQIVND, per germline (reference sequence). CDR3 length: 16 residues. For the CDR3, the DNA is TGTGCCAGTAAAGGGGTTTTGGAGGGGCAGAACTATGGCTACACCTTC. Translation gives CASKGVLEGQNYGYTF. The full variable domain, in which reference TRBV19 and TRBJ1-2 provide the parts outside the CDR3, is DGGITQSPKYLFRKEGQNVTLSCEQNLNHDAMYWYRQDPGQGLRLIYYSQIVNDFQKGDIAEGYSVSREKKESFPLTVTSAQKNPTAFYLCASKGVLEGQNYGYTFGSGTRLTVV.

A few counts support this clone. Other DNA sequences within the sample encode an identical CDR3. J is TRBJ2-7 and V is TRBV27; TRBD2 might be the D (6 bases). V shed 2 bases and J shed 1 base, with 6 bases lying between them. Germline CDR1 is MNHEY and CDR2 is SMNVEV (reference sequence). The CDR3 loop spans 13 amino acids. The CDR3 region is CASSLGGSYEQYF. The CDR3 DNA sequence: TGTGCCAGCAGTTTAGGAGGGTCCTACGAGCAGTACTTC.

This rearrangement joins TRBV2 to TRBJ2-6, with unresolved D. The CDR3 is 15 amino acids. CDR1 is SNHLY, CDR2 FYNNEI, per germline. V was shortened by 3 bases and J by 0 bases, with 6 bases between the two germline ends. The CDR3, as DNA: TGTGCCAGCAGTGACTCCATCTCTGGGGCCAACGTCCTGACTTTC. This codes for CASSDSISGANVLTF.

This chain connects TRBV28 to TRBJ1-2, with 10 bases identical to TRBD1. CDR3 length: 16 amino acids. CDR1 and CDR2 from the germline V gene are MDHEN and SYDVKM. V gave up 10 bases and J gave up 4 bases; unmatched junction bases: 15. The CDR3 DNA sequence: TGTGCCACCTGGGGGACAGGGGCTTTCCCGATCTATGGCTACACCTTC. The encoded protein is CATWGTGAFPIYGYTF.

This rearrangement joins TRBV28 to TRBJ1-1; TRBD1 might be the D (6 bases). Trimming cost V 8 bases and J 6 bases, with 19 bases left between them. The CDR3 loop spans 14 amino acids. Germline V CDR1 and CDR2: MDHEN, SYDVKM. The CDR3 nucleotides read TGTGCCAGCGGACCGGGACACAGACGCTCTGAAGCTTTCTTT. Its protein is CASGPGHRRSEAFF.

This clone was picked up a small number of times. One junction end disagrees with the germline gene, perhaps due to a read error. The chain uses TRBV4-1 and TRBJ2-7; 7 nucleotides agree with TRBD2. CDR3 length: 16 residues. CDR1 is MGHRA, CDR2 YSYEKL, per germline. CDR3 in amino acids: CASSLVDRERGYGQYF. DNA of the CDR3: TGCGCCAGCAGCCTAGTCGACAGAGAGCGGGGATACGGGCAGTACTTC.

V and J are TRBV2 and TRBJ2-7; no clear D gene. V was cut by 6 bases and J by 0 bases, with 15 bases left in between. Germline lookup yields CDR1 SNHLY and CDR2 FYNNEI. The CDR3 has 15 amino acids. The CDR3 bases are TGTGCCAGCAGGGTAGGGATTATGAGCTCCTACGAGCAGTACTTC. This translates into CASRVGIMSSYEQYF.